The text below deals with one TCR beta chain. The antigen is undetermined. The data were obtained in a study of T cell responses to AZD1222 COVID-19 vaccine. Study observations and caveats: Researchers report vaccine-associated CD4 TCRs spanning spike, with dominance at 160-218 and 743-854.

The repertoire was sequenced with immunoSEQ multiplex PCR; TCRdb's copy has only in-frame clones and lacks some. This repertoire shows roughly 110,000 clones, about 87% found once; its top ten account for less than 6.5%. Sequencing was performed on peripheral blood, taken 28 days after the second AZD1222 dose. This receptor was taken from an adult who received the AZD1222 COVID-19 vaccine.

The chain's CDR3 is CASSNSGTGVPYGYTF. The CDR3 DNA reads TGTGCCAGCAGTAACTCCGGGACAGGGGTCCCCTATGGCTACACCTTC. This chain joins TRBV28 and TRBJ1-2, with 10 positions matching TRBD1. Unmatched junction bases numbered 10, after V lost 5 bases and J lost 4 bases. Germline lookup yields CDR1 MDHEN and CDR2 SYDVKM. The CDR3 runs to 16 residues.